The 14 T cell receptor beta chains reported below all come from one sample, sequenced in a study of T cell repertoires in cytomegalovirus infection. One entry per CDR3 protein results from TCRdb running MiXCR on the reads. The data show some 920,000 distinct CDR3 sequences, approximately 33% seen once. These receptors lack a known antigen. Specimen: cultured CD8+ T cells from PBMCs, collected from culture after CMV antigen stimulation. The receptors here all came from a human donor in good health (CMV status not recorded). Some clones in this sample may be carry-over from other donors' samples.

The chain carries TRBV20-1 and TRBJ2-1; D perhaps matches TRBD2 (5 bases). With 3 bases removed from V and 0 bases from J, the gap between germline ends came to 12 bases. Germline V CDR1 and CDR2: DFQATT, SNEGSKA (reference sequence). The CDR3 has 15 residues. The chain's CDR3 is CSARRDGSSYNEQFF. In nucleotides, the CDR3 is TGCAGTGCTAGGAGGGATGGGAGCTCCTACAATGAGCAGTTCTTC.

V gene TRBV7-9 combines with J gene TRBJ1-1; 7 positions match TRBD1. Per germline, CDR1 SEHNR and CDR2 FQNEAQ (reference sequence). The V and J ends lost 5 bases and 4 bases, in that order; junction bases with no gene match: 7. The CDR3 has 14 residues. This CDR3 reads CASSTRDRPTEAFF. CDR3 bases: TGTGCCAGCAGCACCCGGGACAGACCCACTGAAGCTTTCTTT.

The genes are TRBV11-2 and TRBJ2-4; D assignment may be TRBD1 or TRBD2 (6 bases each). CDR3 size: 14 residues. Germline CDR1 and CDR2: SGHAT and FQNNGV. Trimming took 1 base from V and 6 from J, leaving 10 bases between them. CDR3 bases: TGTGCCAGCAGCTTAGGGGGGGCCGCAAACATTCAGTACTTC. It is translated as CASSLGGAANIQYF.

The chain carries TRBV18 and TRBJ1-5, with TRBD1 identical over 12 bases. Losses at the gene ends were 5 bases for V and 1 base for J; bases not matched to a gene: 6. The CDR3 loop spans 17 amino acids. Germline V gene sequence: CDR1 KGHSH, CDR2 LQKENI. The CDR3 bases are TGTGCCAGCTCATGGGGACAGGGGGCGCCGAGCAATCAGCCCCAGCATTTT. Residues: CASSWGQGAPSNQPQHF.

This clonotype has only a few counts. This sequence joins TRBV6-1 and TRBJ2-2; a weak D match, TRBD1 (6 bases). The germline CDR1 and CDR2 sequences are MNHNS and SASEGT. V was pared by 1 base and J by 2 bases, with 8 bases between. This CDR3 has 15 amino acids. The CDR3 protein is CASSEGDTNTGELFF. DNA of the CDR3: TGTGCCAGCAGTGAAGGGGACACAAACACCGGGGAGCTGTTTTTT.

This chain uses TRBV27 with TRBJ1-2; no reliable D call. Trimming took 0 bases from V and 4 from J, leaving 9 bases between them. This CDR3 is 14 amino acids long. From germline, CDR1 is MNHEY and CDR2 SMNVEV (reference sequence). This CDR3 is CASSLSPQTYGYTF. CDR3 bases: TGTGCCAGCAGTTTATCGCCCCAGACCTATGGCTACACCTTC.

The CDR3 protein is CSAPGGTSGGPYEQFF. The CDR3 coding sequence is TGCAGTGCCCCAGGGGGGACTAGCGGGGGGCCCTATGAGCAGTTCTTC. This rearrangement joins TRBV20-1 to TRBJ2-1; 15 positions match TRBD2. CDR1 is DFQATT, CDR2 SNEGSKA, per germline (reference sequence). The CDR3 has 16 residues. After removal of 6 bases from V and 8 bases from J, the junction contained 11 bases not matched to a gene.

In its sample, this clonotype was seen many times. The chain links TRBV7-2 to TRBJ1-6; 9 bases are shared with TRBD1. The CDR3 consists of 15 residues. V dropped 1 base and J dropped 9; count of bases not matched to a gene: 4. Germline CDR1 SGHTA, CDR2 FQGNSA. The CDR3 here is CASSLGGTGFSPLHF. The DNA for the CDR3 is TGTGCCAGCAGCTTAGGTGGGACAGGGTTTTCACCCCTCCACTTT.

This clonotype was found a few times. The chain links TRBV5-6 to TRBJ2-6; perhaps TRBD2 as D (5 bases). V was shortened by 2 bases and J by 3 bases, with 12 bases between the two germline ends. Germline V gene sequence: CDR1 SGHDT, CDR2 YYEEEE. CDR3 length: 16 residues. The CDR3: CASSFGFGVGANVLTF. Written as DNA, the CDR3 is TGTGCCAGCAGCTTCGGGTTCGGGGTTGGGGCCAACGTCCTGACTTTC. Full variable domain (remainder filled in from reference TRBV5-6 and TRBJ2-6): DAGVTQSPTHLIKTRGQQVTLRCSPKSGHDTVSWYQQALGQGPQFIFQYYEEEERQRGNFPDRFSGHQFPNYSSELNVNALLLGDSALYLCASSFGFGVGANVLTFGAGSRLTVL.

This chain links TRBV3-1 with TRBJ1-1; TRBD1 is a possible D gene (6 bases). The V gene's germline CDR1 is LGHDT and CDR2 YNNKEL (reference sequence). The ends were cut back, 1 base at V and 2 bases at J, with 20 bases in the middle. CDR3 length equals 18 residues. CDR3 protein: CASSQGSLRGPLNTEAFF. In nucleotides, the CDR3 is TGTGCCAGCAGCCAAGGAAGCCTCAGGGGCCCGCTCAACACTGAAGCTTTCTTT. The whole variable domain, filled in from reference TRBV3-1 and TRBJ1-1, reads DTAVSQTPKYLVTQMGNDKSIKCEQNLGHDTMYWYKQDSKKFLKIMFSYNNKELIINETVPNRFSPKSPDKAHLNLHINSLELGDSAVYFCASSQGSLRGPLNTEAFFGQGTRLTVV.

There are a few counts of this clonotype. This chain connects TRBV29-1 to TRBJ2-5, with D perhaps matching TRBD1 (5 bases). This CDR3 is built from 13 residues. In germline, CDR1 is SQVTM, CDR2 ANQGSEA. Deletions cut 5 bases from V and 0 bases from J, with 10 bases between. DNA for the CDR3: TGCAGCGTTCAACAGGTCCACCAAGAGACCCAGTACTTC. Translation: CSVQQVHQETQYF. Full variable domain (outside the CDR3, taken from reference TRBV29-1 and TRBJ2-5): SAVISQKPSRDICQRGTSLTIQCQVDSQVTMMFWYRQQPGQSLTLIATANQGSEATYESGFVIDKFPISRPNLTFSTLTVSNMSPEDSSIYLCSVQQVHQETQYFGPGTRLLVL.

This clonotype was seen only a few times. The chain couples TRBV7-6 to TRBJ1-2; possibly TRBD1 for D (5 bases). Germline assignment: CDR1 SGHVS and CDR2 FNYEAQ. V was trimmed by 5 bases and J by 8 bases, leaving 12 bases between them. The CDR3 totals 12 residues. CDR3 region: CASSLRVLGYTF. The CDR3 DNA sequence: TGTGCCAGCAGCCTCAGGGTTTTAGGCTACACCTTC.

The J gene is TRBJ2-1, the V gene TRBV12-3 or TRBV12-4; 7 bases fit TRBD2. V lost 1 base, J lost 4 bases, and 4 bases stayed unmatched. The CDR3 spans 15 residues. CDR3 coding DNA: TGTGCCAGCAGTTTAGACGGGGGGACTTACAATGAGCAGTTCTTC. It yields the protein CASSLDGGTYNEQFF.

This chain links TRBV6-1 with TRBJ2-1, with D possibly TRBD1 on 6 matching bases. The germline V and J ends were trimmed by 5 bases and 0 bases, with 17 bases remaining between them. Germline V lookup: CDR1 MNHNS, CDR2 SASEGT. This CDR3 has 17 amino acids. CDR3 bases: TGTGCCAGCAGTTTCAGCAGGGGCGGAAGCTCCTACAATGAGCAGTTCTTC. The encoded protein is CASSFSRGGSSYNEQFF.